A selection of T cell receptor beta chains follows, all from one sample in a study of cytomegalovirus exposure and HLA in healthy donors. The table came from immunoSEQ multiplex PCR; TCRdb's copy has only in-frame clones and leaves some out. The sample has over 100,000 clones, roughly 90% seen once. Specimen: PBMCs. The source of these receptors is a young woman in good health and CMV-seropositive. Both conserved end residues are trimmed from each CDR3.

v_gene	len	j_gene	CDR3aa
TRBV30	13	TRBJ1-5	AWSVPGAGNQPQH
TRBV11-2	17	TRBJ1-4	ASSMVGGKFPPSGEKLF
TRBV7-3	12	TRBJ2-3	ASSFNSMSDTQY
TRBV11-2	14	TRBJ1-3	ASSLRTADSGNTIY
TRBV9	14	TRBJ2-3	ASSVAGREAGDTQY
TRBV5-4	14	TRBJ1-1	ASSRSLQGTDTEAF
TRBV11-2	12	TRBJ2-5	AGHRTGVGETQY
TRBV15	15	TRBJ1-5	ATSREWGDYSNQPQH
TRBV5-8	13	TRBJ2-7	ASSFYRGRTYEQY
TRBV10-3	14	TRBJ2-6	AISDYWDTGANVLT
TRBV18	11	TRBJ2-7	ASSNRVAYEQY
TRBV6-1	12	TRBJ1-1	ASRLGVVGTEAF
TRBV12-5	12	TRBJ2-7	ASAPGSWGYEQY
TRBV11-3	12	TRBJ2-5	ASSFTPGGETQY
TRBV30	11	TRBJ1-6	AWRVGTISPLH
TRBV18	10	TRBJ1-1	ASSPVGGEAF
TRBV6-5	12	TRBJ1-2	ASSYYDRGGGYT
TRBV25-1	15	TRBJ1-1	ASSPQLGQGGGTEAF
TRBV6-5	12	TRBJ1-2	ASSYSGTSYGYT
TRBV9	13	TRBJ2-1	ASSVVVVEGPEQF
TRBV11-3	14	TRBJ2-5	ASSLRTGDFQETQY
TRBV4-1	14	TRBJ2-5	ASSHPVHRGGETQY
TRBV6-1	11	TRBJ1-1	ASSARVLTEAF
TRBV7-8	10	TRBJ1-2	ASSGSSYGYT
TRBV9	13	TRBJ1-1	ASSVEQGAVTEAF
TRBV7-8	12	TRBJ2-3	ASSLASITDTQY